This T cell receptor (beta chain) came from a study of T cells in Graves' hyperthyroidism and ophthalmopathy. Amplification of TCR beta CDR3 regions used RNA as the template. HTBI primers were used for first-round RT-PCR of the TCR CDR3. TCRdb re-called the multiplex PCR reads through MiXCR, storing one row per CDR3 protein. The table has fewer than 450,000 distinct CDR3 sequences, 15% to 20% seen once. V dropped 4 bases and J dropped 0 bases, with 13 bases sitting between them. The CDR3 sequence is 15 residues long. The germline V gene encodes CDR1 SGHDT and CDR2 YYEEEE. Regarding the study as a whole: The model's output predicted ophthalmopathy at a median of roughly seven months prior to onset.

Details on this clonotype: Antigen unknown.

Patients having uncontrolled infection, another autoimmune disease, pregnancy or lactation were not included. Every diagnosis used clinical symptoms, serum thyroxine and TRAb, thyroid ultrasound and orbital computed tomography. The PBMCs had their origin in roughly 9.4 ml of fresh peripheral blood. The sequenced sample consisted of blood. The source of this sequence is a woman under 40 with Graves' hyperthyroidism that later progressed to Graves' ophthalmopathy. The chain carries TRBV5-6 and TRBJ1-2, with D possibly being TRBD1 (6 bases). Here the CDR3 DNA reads TGTGCCAGCAGCCCATACAGGGTCTCTAACTATGGCTACACCTTC. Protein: CASSPYRVSNYGYTF.